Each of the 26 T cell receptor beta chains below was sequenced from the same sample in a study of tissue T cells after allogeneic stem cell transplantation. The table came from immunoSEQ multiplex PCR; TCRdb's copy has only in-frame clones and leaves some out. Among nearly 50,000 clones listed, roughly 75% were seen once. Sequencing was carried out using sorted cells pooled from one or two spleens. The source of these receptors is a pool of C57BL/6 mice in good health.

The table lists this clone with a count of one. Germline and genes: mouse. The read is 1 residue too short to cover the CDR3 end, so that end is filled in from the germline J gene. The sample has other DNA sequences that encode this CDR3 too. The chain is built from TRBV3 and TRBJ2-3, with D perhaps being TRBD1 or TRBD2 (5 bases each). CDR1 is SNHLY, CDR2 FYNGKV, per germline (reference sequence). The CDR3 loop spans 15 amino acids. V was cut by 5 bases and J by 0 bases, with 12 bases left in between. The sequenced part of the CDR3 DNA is TGTGCCAGCAGCCCCAGAGGGGCAAGTGCAGAAACGCTGTAT. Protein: CASSPRGASAETLY. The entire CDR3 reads CASSPRGASAETLYF.

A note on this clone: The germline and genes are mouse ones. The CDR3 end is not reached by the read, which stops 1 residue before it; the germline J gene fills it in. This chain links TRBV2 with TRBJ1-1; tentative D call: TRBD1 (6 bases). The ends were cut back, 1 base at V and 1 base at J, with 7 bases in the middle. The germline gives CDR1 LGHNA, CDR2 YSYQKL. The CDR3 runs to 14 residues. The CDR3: CASSQGTENTEVFF. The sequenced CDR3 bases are TGTGCCAGCAGCCAAGGGACAGAAAACACAGAAGTCTTC.

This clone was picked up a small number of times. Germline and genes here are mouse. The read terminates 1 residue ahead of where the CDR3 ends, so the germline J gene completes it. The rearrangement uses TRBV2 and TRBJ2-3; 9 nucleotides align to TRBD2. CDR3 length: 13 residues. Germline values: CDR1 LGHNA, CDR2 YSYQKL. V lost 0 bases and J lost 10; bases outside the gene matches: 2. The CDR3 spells CASSQEDWGALYF. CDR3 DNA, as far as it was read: TGTGCCAGCAGCCAAGAGGACTGGGGTGCGCTGTAT.

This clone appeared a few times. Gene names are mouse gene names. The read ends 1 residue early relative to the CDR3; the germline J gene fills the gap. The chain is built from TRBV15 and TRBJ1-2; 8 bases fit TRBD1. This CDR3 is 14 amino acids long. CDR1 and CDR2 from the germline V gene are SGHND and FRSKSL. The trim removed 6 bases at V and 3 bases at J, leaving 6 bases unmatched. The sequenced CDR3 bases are TGTGCCAGCAGGGGGACAGGTCGGGACTCCGACTACACC. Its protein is CASRGTGRDSDYT. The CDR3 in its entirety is CASRGTGRDSDYTF.

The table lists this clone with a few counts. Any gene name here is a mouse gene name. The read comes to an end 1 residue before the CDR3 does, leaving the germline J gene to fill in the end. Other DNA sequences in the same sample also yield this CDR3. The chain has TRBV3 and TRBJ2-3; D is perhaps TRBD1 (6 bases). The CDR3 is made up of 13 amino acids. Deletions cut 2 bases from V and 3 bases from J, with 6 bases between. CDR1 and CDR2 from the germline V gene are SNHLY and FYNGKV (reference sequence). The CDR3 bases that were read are TGTGCCAGCAGCTTACAGGGGGCAGAAACGCTGTAT. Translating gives CASSLQGAETLY. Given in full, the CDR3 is CASSLQGAETLYF.

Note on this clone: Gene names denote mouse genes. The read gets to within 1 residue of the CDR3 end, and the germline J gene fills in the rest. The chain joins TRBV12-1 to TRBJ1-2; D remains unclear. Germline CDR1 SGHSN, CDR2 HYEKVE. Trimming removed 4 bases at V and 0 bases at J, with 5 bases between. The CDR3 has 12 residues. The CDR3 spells CASSRPNSDYTF. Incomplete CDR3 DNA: TGTGCCAGCTCCCGCCCAAACTCCGACTACACC. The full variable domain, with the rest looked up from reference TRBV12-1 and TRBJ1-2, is DSGVVQSPRHIIKEKGGRSVLTCIPISGHSNVVWYQQTLGKELKFLIQHYEKVERDKGFLPSRFSVQQFDDYHSEMNMSALELEDSAMYFCASSRPNSDYTFGSGTRLLVI.

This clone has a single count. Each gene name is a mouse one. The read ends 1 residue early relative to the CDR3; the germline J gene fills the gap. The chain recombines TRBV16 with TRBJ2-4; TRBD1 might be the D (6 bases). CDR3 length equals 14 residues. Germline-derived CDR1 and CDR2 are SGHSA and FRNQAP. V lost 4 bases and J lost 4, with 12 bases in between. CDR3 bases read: TGTGCAAGCAGCTCCCGCAGGGGTGAAAACACCTTGTAC. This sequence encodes CASSSRRGENTLY. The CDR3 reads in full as CASSSRRGENTLYF.

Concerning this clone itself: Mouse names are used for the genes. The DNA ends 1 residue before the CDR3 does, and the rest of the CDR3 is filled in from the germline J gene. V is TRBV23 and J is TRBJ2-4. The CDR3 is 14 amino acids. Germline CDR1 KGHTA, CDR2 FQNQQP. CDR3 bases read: TGCTCCAGCAGTCAAGAGGGGGGTCGGGGCACCTTGTAC. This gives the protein CSSSQEGGRGTLY. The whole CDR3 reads CSSSQEGGRGTLYF.

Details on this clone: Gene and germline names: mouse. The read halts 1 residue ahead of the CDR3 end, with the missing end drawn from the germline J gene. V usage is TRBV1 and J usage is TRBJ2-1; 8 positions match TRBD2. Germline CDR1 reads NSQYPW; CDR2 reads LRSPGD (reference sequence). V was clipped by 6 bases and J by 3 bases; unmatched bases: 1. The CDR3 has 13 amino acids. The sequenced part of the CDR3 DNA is TGCACCTGCAGGACTGGGGTCTATGCTGAGCAGTTC. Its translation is CTCRTGVYAEQF. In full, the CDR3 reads CTCRTGVYAEQFF.

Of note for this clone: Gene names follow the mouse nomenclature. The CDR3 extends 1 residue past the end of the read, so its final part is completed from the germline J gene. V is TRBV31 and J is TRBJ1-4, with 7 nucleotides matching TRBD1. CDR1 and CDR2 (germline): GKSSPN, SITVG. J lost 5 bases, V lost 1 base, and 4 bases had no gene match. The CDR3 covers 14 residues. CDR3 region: CAWSRGTVNERLFF. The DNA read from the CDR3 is TGTGCCTGGAGTCGCGGGACAGTAAACGAAAGATTATTT.

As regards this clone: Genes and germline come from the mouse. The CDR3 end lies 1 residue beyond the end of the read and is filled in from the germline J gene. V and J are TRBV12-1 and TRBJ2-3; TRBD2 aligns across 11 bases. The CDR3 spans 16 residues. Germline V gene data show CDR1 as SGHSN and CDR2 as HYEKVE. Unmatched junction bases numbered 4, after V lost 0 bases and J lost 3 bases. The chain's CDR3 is CASSLTGGARAETLYF. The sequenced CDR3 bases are TGTGCCAGCTCTCTCACTGGGGGGGCGCGAGCAGAAACGCTGTAT.

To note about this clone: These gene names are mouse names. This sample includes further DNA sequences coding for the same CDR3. CDR3 region: CASSPTSSQNTLYF. The CDR3 DNA, read in part, is TGTGCCAGCAGTCCGACATCTAGTCAAAACACCTTGTAC. This chain joins TRBV19 and TRBJ2-4; D remains ambiguous. The sequence runs out 1 residue before the end of the CDR3; the remainder is reconstructed from the germline J gene. Germline assignment: CDR1 FNHDT and CDR2 SITEND (reference sequence). V was pared by 4 bases and J by 0 bases, with 9 bases between. This CDR3 region has 14 residues.

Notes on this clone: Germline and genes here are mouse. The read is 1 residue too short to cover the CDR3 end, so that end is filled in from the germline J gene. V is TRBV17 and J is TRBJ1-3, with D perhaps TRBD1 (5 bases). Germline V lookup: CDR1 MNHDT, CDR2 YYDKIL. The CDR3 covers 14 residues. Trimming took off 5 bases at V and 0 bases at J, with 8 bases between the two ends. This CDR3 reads CASSSDSSGNTLYF. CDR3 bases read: TGTGCTAGCAGTTCCGACAGTTCTGGAAATACGCTCTAT.

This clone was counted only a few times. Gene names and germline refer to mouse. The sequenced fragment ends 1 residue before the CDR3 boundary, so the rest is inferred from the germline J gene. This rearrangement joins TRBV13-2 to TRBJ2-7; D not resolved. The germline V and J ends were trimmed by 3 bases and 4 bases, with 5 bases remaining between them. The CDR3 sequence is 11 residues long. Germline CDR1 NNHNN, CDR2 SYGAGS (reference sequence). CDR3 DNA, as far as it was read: TGTGCCAGCGGTGCACAGTATGAACAGTAC. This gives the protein CASGAQYEQY. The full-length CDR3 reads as CASGAQYEQYF.

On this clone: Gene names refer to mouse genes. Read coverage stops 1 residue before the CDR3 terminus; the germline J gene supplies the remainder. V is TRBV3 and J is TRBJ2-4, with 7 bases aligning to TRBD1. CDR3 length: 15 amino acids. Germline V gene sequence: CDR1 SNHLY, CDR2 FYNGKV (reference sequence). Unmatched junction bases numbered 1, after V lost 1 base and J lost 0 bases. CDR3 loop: CASSLGDRSQNTLYF. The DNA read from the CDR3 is TGTGCCAGCAGCTTAGGGGACAGAAGTCAAAACACCTTGTAC.

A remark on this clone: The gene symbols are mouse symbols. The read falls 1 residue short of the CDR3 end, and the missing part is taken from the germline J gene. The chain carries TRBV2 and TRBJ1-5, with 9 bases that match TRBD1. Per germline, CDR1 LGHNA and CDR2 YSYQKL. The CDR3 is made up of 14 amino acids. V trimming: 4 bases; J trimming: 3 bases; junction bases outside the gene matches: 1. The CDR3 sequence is CASSPTGGNQAPLF. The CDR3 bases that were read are TGTGCCAGCAGCCCGACAGGGGGCAACCAGGCTCCGCTT. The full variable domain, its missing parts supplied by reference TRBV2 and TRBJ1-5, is DPKIIQKPKYLVAVTGSEKILICEQYLGHNAMYWYRQSAKKPLEFMFSYSYQKLMDNQTASSRFQPQSSKKNHLDLQITALKPDDSATYFCASSPTGGNQAPLFGEGTRLSVL.

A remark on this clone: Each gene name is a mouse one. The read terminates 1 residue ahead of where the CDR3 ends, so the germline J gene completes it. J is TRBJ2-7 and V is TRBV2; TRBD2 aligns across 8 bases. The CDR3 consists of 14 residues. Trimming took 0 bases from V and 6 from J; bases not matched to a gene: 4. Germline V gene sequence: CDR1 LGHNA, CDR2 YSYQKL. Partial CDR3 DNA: TGTGCCAGCAGCCAAGACCCGGGGGGGCGTGAACAGTAC. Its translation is CASSQDPGGREQY. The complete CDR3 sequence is CASSQDPGGREQYF.

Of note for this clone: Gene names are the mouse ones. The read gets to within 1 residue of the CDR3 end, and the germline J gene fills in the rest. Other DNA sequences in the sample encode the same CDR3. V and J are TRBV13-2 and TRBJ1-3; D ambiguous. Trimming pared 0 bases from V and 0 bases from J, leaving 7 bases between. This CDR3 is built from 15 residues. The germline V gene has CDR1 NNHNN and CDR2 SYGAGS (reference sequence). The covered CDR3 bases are TGTGCCAGCGGTGATGCCGGCAATTCTGGAAATACGCTCTAT. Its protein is CASGDAGNSGNTLY. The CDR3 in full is CASGDAGNSGNTLYF.

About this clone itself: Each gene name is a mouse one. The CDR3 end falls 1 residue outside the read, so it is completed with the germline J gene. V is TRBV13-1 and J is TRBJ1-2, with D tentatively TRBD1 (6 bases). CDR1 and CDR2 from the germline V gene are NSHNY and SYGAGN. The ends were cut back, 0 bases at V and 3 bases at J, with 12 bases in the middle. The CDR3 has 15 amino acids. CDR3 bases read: TGTGCCAGCAGTGATGCAAACAAGGGGGACTCCGACTACACC. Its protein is CASSDANKGDSDYT. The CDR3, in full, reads CASSDANKGDSDYTF.

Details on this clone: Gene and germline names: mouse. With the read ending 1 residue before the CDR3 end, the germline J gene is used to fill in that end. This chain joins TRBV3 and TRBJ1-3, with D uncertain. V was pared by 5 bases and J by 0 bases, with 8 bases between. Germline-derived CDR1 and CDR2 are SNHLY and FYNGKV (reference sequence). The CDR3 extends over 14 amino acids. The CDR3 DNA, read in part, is TGTGCCAGCAGCCCCCGGAATTCTGGAAATACGCTCTAT. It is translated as CASSPRNSGNTLY. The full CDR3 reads CASSPRNSGNTLYF.

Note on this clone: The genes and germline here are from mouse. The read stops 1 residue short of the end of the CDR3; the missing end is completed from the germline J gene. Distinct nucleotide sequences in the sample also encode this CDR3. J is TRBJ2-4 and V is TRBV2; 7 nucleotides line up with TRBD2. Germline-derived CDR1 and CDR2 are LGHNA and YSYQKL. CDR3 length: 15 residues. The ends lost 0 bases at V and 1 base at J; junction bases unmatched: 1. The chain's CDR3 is CASSQEGGGQNTLYF. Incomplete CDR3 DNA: TGTGCCAGCAGCCAAGAGGGGGGGGGTCAAAACACCTTGTAC.

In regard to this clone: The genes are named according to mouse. The covered CDR3 bases are TGTGCTAGCAGGGGGACTGGGAGCTCCTATGAACAGTAC. Its translation: CASRGTGSSYEQY. In full, the CDR3 reads CASRGTGSSYEQYF. This sequence joins TRBV29 and TRBJ2-7; 9 bases are shared with TRBD2. The sequenced fragment ends 1 residue before the CDR3 boundary, so the rest is inferred from the germline J gene. Germline V gene data show CDR1 as MSHET and CDR2 as SYDVDS. V lost 6 bases, J lost 0 bases, and 3 bases stayed unmatched. The CDR3 contains 14 residues.

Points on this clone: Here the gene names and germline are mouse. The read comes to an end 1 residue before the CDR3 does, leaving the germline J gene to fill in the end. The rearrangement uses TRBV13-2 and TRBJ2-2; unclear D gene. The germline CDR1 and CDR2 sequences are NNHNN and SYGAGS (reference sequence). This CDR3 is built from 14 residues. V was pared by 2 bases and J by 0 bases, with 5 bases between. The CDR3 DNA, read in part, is TGTGCCAGCGGTGAGGGCGCAAACACCGGGCAGCTCTAC. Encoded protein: CASGEGANTGQLY. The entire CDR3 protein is CASGEGANTGQLYF.

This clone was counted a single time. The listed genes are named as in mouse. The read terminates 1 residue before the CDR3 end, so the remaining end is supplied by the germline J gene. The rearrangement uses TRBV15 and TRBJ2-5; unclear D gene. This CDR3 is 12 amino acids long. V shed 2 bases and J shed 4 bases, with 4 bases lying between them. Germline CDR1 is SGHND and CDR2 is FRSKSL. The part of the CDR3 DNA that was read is TGTGCCAGCAGTTTACAAAAAGACACCCAGTAC. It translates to CASSLQKDTQY. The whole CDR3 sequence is CASSLQKDTQYF.

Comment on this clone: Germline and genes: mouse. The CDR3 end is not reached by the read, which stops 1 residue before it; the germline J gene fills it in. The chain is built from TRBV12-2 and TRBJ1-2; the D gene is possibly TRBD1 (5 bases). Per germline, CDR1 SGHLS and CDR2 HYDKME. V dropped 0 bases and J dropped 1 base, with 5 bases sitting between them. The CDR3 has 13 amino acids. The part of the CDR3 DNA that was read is TGTGCCAGCTCTCTCAGGGGAAACTCCGACTACACC. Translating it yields CASSLRGNSDYT. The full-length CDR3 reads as CASSLRGNSDYTF.

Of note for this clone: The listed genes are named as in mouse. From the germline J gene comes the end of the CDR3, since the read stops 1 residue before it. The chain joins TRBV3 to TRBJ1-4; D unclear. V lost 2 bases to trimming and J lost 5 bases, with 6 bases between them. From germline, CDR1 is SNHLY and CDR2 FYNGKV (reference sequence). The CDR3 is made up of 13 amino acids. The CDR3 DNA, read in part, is TGTGCCAGCAGCTTAAAAGGAAACGAAAGATTATTT. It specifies CASSLKGNERLF. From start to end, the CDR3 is CASSLKGNERLFF.